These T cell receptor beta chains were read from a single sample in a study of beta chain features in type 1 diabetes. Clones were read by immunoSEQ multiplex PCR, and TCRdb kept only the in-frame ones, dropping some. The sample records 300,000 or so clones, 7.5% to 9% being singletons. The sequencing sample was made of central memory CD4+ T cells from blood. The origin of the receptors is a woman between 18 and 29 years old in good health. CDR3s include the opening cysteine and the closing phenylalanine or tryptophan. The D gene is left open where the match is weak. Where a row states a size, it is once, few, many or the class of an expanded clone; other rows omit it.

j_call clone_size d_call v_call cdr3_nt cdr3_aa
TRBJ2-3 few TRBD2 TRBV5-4 TGTGCCAGCAACAACCCAGCGGGGGTCACAGATACGCAGTATTTT CASNNPAGVTDTQYF
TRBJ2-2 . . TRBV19 TGTGCCAGTAGTTTTGCTAGCCTAGGGACCGGGGAGCTGTTTTTT CASSFASLGTGELFF
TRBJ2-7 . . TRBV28 TGTGCCAGCAGTCCGTCGGGCCTTGTAAACGAGCAGTACTTC CASSPSGLVNEQYF
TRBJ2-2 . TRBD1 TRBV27 TGTGCCAGCAAACAGGGGGCGCAGGTCGGGGAGCTGTTTTTT CASKQGAQVGELFF
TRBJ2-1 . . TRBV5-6 TGTGCCAGCAGCTTAGGGGCGCACCCTTACAATGAGCAGTTCTTC CASSLGAHPYNEQFF
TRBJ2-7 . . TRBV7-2 TGTGCCAGCAGCTTCACCGGGGCGTCGGGCGAGCAGTACTTC CASSFTGASGEQYF
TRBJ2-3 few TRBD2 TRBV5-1 TGCGCCAGCAGCCAAGGGACTAGCGGATACACAGATACGCAGTATTTT CASSQGTSGYTDTQYF
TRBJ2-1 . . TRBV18 TGTGCCAGCTCACCTTTCGCGGGGAATTCCTACAATGAGCAGTTCTTC CASSPFAGNSYNEQFF
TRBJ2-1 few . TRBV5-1 TGCGCCAGCAGCATCGGTATCTCCTACAATGAGCAGTTCTTC CASSIGISYNEQFF
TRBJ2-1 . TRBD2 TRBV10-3 TGTGCCATCAGTCGAAGCGGGAGGGAAGGGAATGAGCAGTTCTTC CAISRSGREGNEQFF
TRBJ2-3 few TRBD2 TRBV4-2 TGTGCCAGCAGCCAATTGGGACTAGCGGGAAGGGAAGATACGCAGTATTTT CASSQLGLAGREDTQYF
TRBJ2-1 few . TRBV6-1 TGTGCCAGCAGTGAAAGGGGTTCCTACAATGAGCAGTTCTTC CASSERGSYNEQFF
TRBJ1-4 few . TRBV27 TGTGCCAGCAGTGGGAATAATAATGAAAAACTGTTTTTT CASSGNNNEKLFF
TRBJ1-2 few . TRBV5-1 TGCGCCAGCAGCCCGGACAGCTATGGCTACACCTTC CASSPDSYGYTF
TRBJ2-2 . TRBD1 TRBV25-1 TGTGCCAGCAGTGAATATGCGGGACAGGGAGGCACCGGGGAGCTGTTTTTT CASSEYAGQGGTGELFF
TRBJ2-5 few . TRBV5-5 TGTGCCAGCAGCTTGTTTTTCGGGGACCCCTCTATTAACCAGTACTTC CASSLFFGDPSINQYF
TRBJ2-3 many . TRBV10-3 TGTGCCATCAGTGGTGACGTGGACACAGATACGCAGTATTTT CAISGDVDTDTQYF